Below are 29 T cell receptor beta chains sequenced from a single sample in a study of neurological immune-mediated disorders. TCRdb recomputed calls from the 5' RACE reads with MiXCR, one row per CDR3 protein. The sample lists about 21,000 distinct CDR3 sequences; around a sixth were seen once. Sequenced input: CD8+ T cells from blood. The receptors were sampled from a woman aged 18-30 years with multiple sclerosis.

The chain is built from TRBV15 and TRBJ2-7; maybe TRBD1 (5 bases). CDR1 and CDR2 (germline): LNHNV, YYDKDF (reference sequence). This CDR3 region has 15 residues. V was clipped by 0 bases and J by 7 bases, with 16 bases between them. CDR3 DNA: TGTGCCACCAGCAGAGAGTTGCAGGGAACGACTGAGCAGTACTTC. Its protein is CATSRELQGTTEQYF. Using reference TRBV15 and TRBJ2-7 for the parts outside the CDR3, the full variable domain is DAMVIQNPRYQVTQFGKPVTLSCSQTLNHNVMYWYQQKSSQAPKLLFHYYDKDFNNEADTPDNFQSRRPNTSFCFLDIRSPGLGDTAMYLCATSRELQGTTEQYFGPGTRLTVT.

There are many counts of this clonotype. The chain uses TRBV12-3 or TRBV12-4 and TRBJ1-3; D is undetermined. The V end lost 5 bases, the J end lost 7 bases, and 15 bases lay between the germline ends. The CDR3 sequence is 14 residues long. Written as DNA, the CDR3 is TGTGCCAGCAGTGGACCTACCCGGGATAACACCATATATTTT. Encoded protein: CASSGPTRDNTIYF.

The chain combines TRBV4-2 with TRBJ2-2; 10 nucleotides line up with TRBD2. Trimming removed 4 bases from V and 6 bases from J; junction bases left unmatched: 5. The CDR3 sequence is 15 residues long. Germline V lookup: CDR1 LGHNA, CDR2 YNFKEQ. The CDR3 sequence is CASSREAGGPGELFF. CDR3 DNA: TGTGCCAGCAGCCGAGAAGCGGGGGGGCCCGGGGAGCTGTTTTTT.

This clonotype came up many times. The rearrangement joins TRBV5-1 to TRBJ1-1; D uncertain. CDR1 is SGHRS, CDR2 YFSETQ, per germline. The V gene lost 4 bases and the J gene lost 0 bases, with 13 bases spanning the gap. The CDR3 runs to 15 residues. The CDR3 region is CASSPTWGLNTEAFF. The CDR3 DNA is TGCGCCAGCAGCCCCACGTGGGGTCTGAACACTGAAGCTTTCTTT.

This clonotype was seen ten or more times. The rearrangement uses TRBV15 and TRBJ2-1; 8 bases match TRBD1. The CDR3 contains 15 residues. Germline values: CDR1 LNHNV, CDR2 YYDKDF (reference sequence). J was trimmed by 6 bases and V by 5 bases; bases with no gene match: 9. The CDR3 sequence: CATSRSRTGGNEQFF. The CDR3 nucleotides are TGTGCCACCAGCCGCTCCCGCACAGGGGGCAATGAGCAGTTCTTC.

This clonotype was detected ten times or more. This chain connects TRBV12-3 or TRBV12-4 to TRBJ2-2, with TRBD1 matching 9 bases. Trimming cost V 4 bases and J 7 bases; bases outside gene matches: 4. The CDR3 is 14 residues long. CDR3 protein: CASSSGTGIGELFF. The CDR3 DNA follows: TGTGCCAGCAGTTCCGGGACAGGGATCGGGGAGCTGTTTTTT.

This clonotype was observed at least ten times. V is TRBV10-3 and J is TRBJ1-5; TRBD1 might be the D (5 bases). The CDR3 sequence is 14 residues long. Germline V gene lookup returns CDR1 ENHRY and CDR2 SYGVKD. Trimming took 0 bases from V and 2 from J, leaving 5 bases between them. The CDR3 region has the DNA TGTGCCATCAGTGAGTCGGGGGGCAATCAGCCCCAGCATTTT. Translated: CAISESGGNQPQHF.

This clonotype was seen repeatedly, ten times or more. CDR3 sequence reads: CASSLEGWVGLNTEAFF. CDR3 coding DNA: TGTGCCAGCAGCTTGGAGGGTTGGGTGGGTTTAAACACTGAAGCTTTCTTT. This sequence joins TRBV5-4 and TRBJ1-1; D gene uncertain. The CDR3 totals 17 residues. Trimming stripped 0 bases from V and 2 bases from J, with 17 bases between. Looked up from germline, CDR1 is SGHNT and CDR2 is YYREEE (reference sequence).

This clonotype occurred many times. J is TRBJ2-7 and V is TRBV10-3; a possible D gene is TRBD1 (7 bases). Between the trimmed V and J ends, which lost 6 bases and 3 bases, there was a span of 12 bases. The length of the CDR3 is 13 residues. Germline V gene lookup returns CDR1 ENHRY and CDR2 SYGVKD. The CDR3 loop reads CAISGGQYYEQYF. CDR3 coding DNA: TGTGCCATCAGCGGGGGACAGTACTACGAGCAGTACTTC.

The chain employs TRBV7-2 and TRBJ1-5; D is undetermined. The V gene lost 1 base and the J gene lost 0 bases, with 7 bases spanning the gap. Germline V gene lookup returns CDR1 SGHTA and CDR2 FQGNSA. This CDR3 spans 15 amino acids. In nucleotides, the CDR3 is TGTGCCAGCAGCTTAGGGAGGGCTAGCAATCAGCCCCAGCATTTT. This sequence encodes CASSLGRASNQPQHF.

This clonotype was observed many times. The gene calls are TRBV14 and TRBJ2-1; a weak D match, TRBD2 (6 bases). The CDR3 sequence is 12 residues long. Germline CDR1 reads SGHDN; CDR2 reads FVKESK. V was clipped by 1 base and J by 10 bases, with 8 bases between them. CDR3 sequence: CASSQGGVEQFF. In DNA form, the CDR3 reads TGTGCCAGCAGCCAAGGCGGGGTAGAGCAGTTCTTC.

Ten or more counts support this clonotype. This chain uses TRBV13 with TRBJ2-2; 8 bases agree with TRBD1. This CDR3 region has 15 residues. Germline trimming cut 7 bases from V and 4 bases from J; bases unmatched to any gene: 8. The germline gives CDR1 PRHDT, CDR2 FYEKMQ (reference sequence). The CDR3: CASTPPTGVTGELFF. The CDR3 DNA reads as TGTGCCAGCACCCCTCCGACAGGGGTCACCGGGGAGCTGTTTTTT.

In its sample, this clonotype was seen a few times. The chain has TRBV3-1 and TRBJ2-1, with D perhaps matching TRBD2 (5 bases). Deletions cut 3 bases from V and 5 bases from J, with 23 bases between. The CDR3 has 18 residues. Germline lookup yields CDR1 LGHDT and CDR2 YNNKEL (reference sequence). The CDR3 DNA reads TGTGCCAGCAGCCAGGACGAGGCAGCGACGGACTTTAACAATGAGCAGTTCTTC. Protein product: CASSQDEAATDFNNEQFF.

This clonotype has a count of ten or more. The V call is TRBV4-1, the J call TRBJ2-7; D uncertain. Trimming cost V 2 bases and J 3 bases, with 2 bases left between them. CDR3 size: 11 residues. CDR1 and CDR2 (germline): MGHRA, YSYEKL. The CDR3 DNA sequence: TGCGCCAGCAGCCAAAGCTACGAGCAGTACTTC. Amino acid sequence: CASSQSYEQYF.

The table lists this clonotype with many counts. V is TRBV5-5 and J is TRBJ1-1; 7 positions agree with TRBD1. CDR1 is SGHKS, CDR2 YYEKEE, per germline (reference sequence). The V and J ends lost 5 bases and 0 bases, in that order; junction bases with no gene match: 10. This CDR3 has 16 amino acids. CDR3 bases: TGTGCCAGCAGACGGGACAGACCCGACATGAACACTGAAGCTTTCTTT. Its translation is CASRRDRPDMNTEAFF.

J is TRBJ2-4 and V is TRBV5-5, with D possibly being TRBD1 (6 bases). Germline assignment: CDR1 SGHKS and CDR2 YYEKEE (reference sequence). The CDR3 spans 12 residues. Trimming cost V 4 bases and J 7 bases, with 9 bases left between them. As DNA, the CDR3 is TGTGCCAGCAGCCAAACAGGGAACATTCAGTACTTC. Amino acids: CASSQTGNIQYF.

This clonotype was observed many times. The genes are TRBV28 and TRBJ2-7; 7 bases are a match to TRBD1. The V gene's germline CDR1 is MDHEN and CDR2 SYDVKM. The CDR3 sequence is 17 residues long. V lost 0 bases to trimming and J lost 1 base; unmatched junction nucleotides: 9. This chain's CDR3 is CASSLWSAGGKSYEQYF. In nucleotides, the CDR3 is TGTGCCAGCAGTTTATGGTCGGCAGGGGGTAAATCCTACGAGCAGTACTTC.

This clonotype has ten or more counts. The chain uses TRBV6-4 and TRBJ2-3; 9 bases match TRBD2. The junction had 6 bases not matched to a gene; V was cut back by 2 bases and J by 6 bases. The CDR3 sequence is 15 residues long. Germline V CDR1 and CDR2: MRHNA, SNTAGT. The CDR3 nucleotides are TGTGCCAGCAGTGACGGGACTAGCTCGCCCGATACGCAGTATTTT. It yields the protein CASSDGTSSPDTQYF.

By proportion, this clonotype is medium-sized (0.01 to 0.1%). The rearrangement uses TRBV28 and TRBJ1-5, with a weak D call TRBD1 (5 bases). The V gene lost 6 bases and the J gene lost 0 bases, with 18 bases spanning the gap. CDR1 is MDHEN and CDR2 is SYDVKM in the germline V gene. The CDR3 is made up of 17 amino acids. The CDR3 region is CASSPSRGGYSNQPQHF. CDR3 nucleotides: TGTGCCAGCAGCCCTAGCCGGGGGGGTTATAGCAATCAGCCCCAGCATTTT.

In its sample, this clonotype was seen many times. J is TRBJ2-2 and V is TRBV7-2; TRBD2 agrees at 9 bases. The CDR3 runs to 18 residues. V gave up 4 bases and J gave up 3 bases; unmatched junction bases: 12. Germline lookup yields CDR1 SGHTA and CDR2 FQGNSA. The CDR3 sequence: CASSSTGLSGSDTGELFF. CDR3 nucleotide sequence: TGTGCCAGCAGCTCGACTGGGCTTAGCGGGAGCGACACCGGGGAGCTGTTTTTT.

V is TRBV14 and J is TRBJ2-2; D gene uncertain. The CDR3 totals 17 residues. V was pared by 0 bases and J by 1 base, with 12 bases between. CDR1 and CDR2 (germline): SGHDN, FVKESK. The CDR3 sequence: CASSQEGPLQNTGELFF. CDR3 nucleotides: TGTGCCAGCAGCCAAGAGGGTCCCCTCCAGAACACCGGGGAGCTGTTTTTT.

This clonotype has a count of ten or more. The chain couples TRBV11-2 to TRBJ2-1; 12 nucleotides align to TRBD2. This CDR3 region has 16 residues. Germline CDR1 is SGHAT and CDR2 is FQNNGV. Trimming removed 3 bases from V and 2 bases from J; junction bases left unmatched: 2. The CDR3 region is CASSLTSGRTYNEQFF. The CDR3 nucleotides are TGTGCCAGCAGCTTGACTAGCGGGAGAACCTACAATGAGCAGTTCTTC.

The sample holds many counts of this clonotype. The chain recombines TRBV12-3 or TRBV12-4 with TRBJ1-6; perhaps TRBD1 as D (5 bases). The CDR3 sequence is 13 residues long. Between the trimmed V and J ends, which lost 6 bases and 12 bases, there was a span of 15 bases. The CDR3 here is CASSPGPAGPLHF. In DNA, the CDR3 is TGTGCCAGCAGCCCGGGGCCGGCGGGACCCCTCCACTTT.

This clonotype has ten or more counts. The V gene is TRBV7-9, the J gene TRBJ1-1; D possibly corresponds to TRBD1 (5 bases). CDR1 and CDR2 from the germline V gene are SEHNR and FQNEAQ (reference sequence). The V end lost 3 bases, the J end lost 4 bases, and 6 bases lay between the germline ends. This CDR3 comprises 12 residues. CDR3 amino acids: CASSFQGTEAFF. The CDR3, as DNA: TGTGCCAGCAGCTTCCAGGGCACTGAAGCTTTCTTT. Based on the CDR3 plus reference TRBV7-9 and TRBJ1-1, the full variable domain is DTGVSQNPRHKITKRGQNVTFRCDPISEHNRLYWYRQTLGQGPEFLTYFQNEAQLEKSRLLSDRFSAERPKGSFSTLEIQRTEQGDSAMYLCASSFQGTEAFFGQGTRLTVV.

Details on this clonotype: A much larger clone differs by one base, so this may be a read error. This chain uses TRBV7-9 with TRBJ1-2; 8 bases line up with TRBD1. CDR3 length: 16 amino acids. The germline CDR1 and CDR2 sequences are SEHNR and FQNEAQ (reference sequence). Losses at the gene ends were 5 bases for V and 4 bases for J; bases not matched to a gene: 12. CDR3 coding DNA: TGTGCCAGCAGCGGGCCCTGGACAGGGTCGACCTATGGCTACACCTTC. Encoded protein: CASSGPWTGSTYGYTF.

This clonotype is medium-sized in the sample. This rearrangement joins TRBV29-1 to TRBJ1-2, with D maybe TRBD1 (6 bases). Germline lookup yields CDR1 SQVTM and CDR2 ANQGSEA. Trimming shortened V by 2 bases and J by 1 base, and 8 bases separated the two germline ends. This CDR3 comprises 13 residues. As DNA, the CDR3 is TGCAGCGTTGAAAACAGGGTTAACTATGGCTACACCTTC. As protein: CSVENRVNYGYTF. Full variable domain (remainder filled in from reference TRBV29-1 and TRBJ1-2): SAVISQKPSRDICQRGTSLTIQCQVDSQVTMMFWYRQQPGQSLTLIATANQGSEATYESGFVIDKFPISRPNLTFSTLTVSNMSPEDSSIYLCSVENRVNYGYTFGSGTRLTVV.

The chain links TRBV5-1 to TRBJ2-5, with TRBD2 identical over 10 bases. The CDR3 extends over 16 amino acids. Trimming cost V 0 bases and J 5 bases; bases outside gene matches: 7. CDR1 and CDR2 (germline): SGHRS, YFSETQ. In DNA form, the CDR3 reads TGCGCCAGCAGCTTGGGGCCAGCGGGGGGGCCGGAGACCCAGTACTTC. Amino acids: CASSLGPAGGPETQYF.

The chain employs TRBV7-6 and TRBJ2-3; 9 bases are shared with TRBD1. In germline, CDR1 is SGHVS, CDR2 FNYEAQ. The CDR3 has 15 amino acids. The junction had 6 bases not matched to a gene; V was cut back by 5 bases and J by 3 bases. The CDR3 DNA reads TGTGCCAGCAGCCTAACAGGGGGCTCTACAGATACGCAGTATTTT. This translates into CASSLTGGSTDTQYF.

This clonotype has ten or more counts. The chain joins TRBV3-1 to TRBJ1-4, with D perhaps TRBD1 (5 bases). Germline V gives CDR1 LGHDT, CDR2 YNNKEL (reference sequence). This CDR3 is built from 19 residues. V was pared by 7 bases and J by 0 bases, with 24 bases between. CDR3 protein: CASNPAAGPGLATNEKLFF. DNA for the CDR3: TGTGCCAGCAACCCAGCGGCAGGTCCGGGACTCGCAACTAATGAAAAACTGTTTTTT.